This TCR beta chain was observed in a study of control samples from healthy donors and cancer patients. Sequencing was performed with immunoSEQ multiplex PCR; in TCRdb, only in-frame clones are kept and a portion is missing. The sample contains 150,000 or so clones, approximately 94% of which appear only once. Sequencing input: blood. This clonotype was sampled from a man aged 18 to 29 in good health.

CDR3 coding DNA: TGTGCCAGCACCCCCGGACAGGGTTTGGACACTGAAGCTTTCTTT. Translated, it gives CASTPGQGLDTEAFF. The chain uses TRBV6-6 and TRBJ1-1; 8 bases match TRBD1. V shed 7 bases, J shed 3 bases, and the junction held 10 bases outside the gene matches. Germline CDR1 reads MNHNY; CDR2 reads SVGAGI (reference sequence). The CDR3 consists of 15 residues.